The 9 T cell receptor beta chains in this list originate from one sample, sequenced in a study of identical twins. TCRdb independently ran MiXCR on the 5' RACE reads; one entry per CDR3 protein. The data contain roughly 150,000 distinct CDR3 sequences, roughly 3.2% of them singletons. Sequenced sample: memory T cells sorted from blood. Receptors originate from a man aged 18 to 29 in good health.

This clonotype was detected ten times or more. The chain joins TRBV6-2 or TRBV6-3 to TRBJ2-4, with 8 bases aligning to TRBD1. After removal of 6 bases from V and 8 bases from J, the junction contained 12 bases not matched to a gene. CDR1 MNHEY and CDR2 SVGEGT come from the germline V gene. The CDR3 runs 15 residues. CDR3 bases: TGTGCCAGCAGCCTCGTGACAGGGGCGTTGGACATTCAGTACTTC. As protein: CASSLVTGALDIQYF.

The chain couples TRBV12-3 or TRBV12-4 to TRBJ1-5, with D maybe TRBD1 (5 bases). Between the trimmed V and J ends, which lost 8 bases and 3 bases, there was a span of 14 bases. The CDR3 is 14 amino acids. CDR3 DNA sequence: TGTGCCAGCCGGGTACCGGGACCCAATCAGCCCCAGCATTTT. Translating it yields CASRVPGPNQPQHF.

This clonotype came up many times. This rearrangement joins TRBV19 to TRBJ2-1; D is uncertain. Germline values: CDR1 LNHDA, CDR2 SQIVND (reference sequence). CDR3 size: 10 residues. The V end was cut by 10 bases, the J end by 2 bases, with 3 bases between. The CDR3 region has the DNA TGTGCCACCGCCTACAATGAGCAGTTCTTC. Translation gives CATAYNEQFF.

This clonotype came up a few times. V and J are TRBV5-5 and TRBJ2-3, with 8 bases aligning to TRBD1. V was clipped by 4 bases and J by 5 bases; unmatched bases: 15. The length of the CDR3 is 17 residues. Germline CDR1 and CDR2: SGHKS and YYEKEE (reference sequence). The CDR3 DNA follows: TGTGCCAGCAGCGTGCATCCGGGAACAGGGGGGCTAGATACGCAGTATTTT. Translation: CASSVHPGTGGLDTQYF.

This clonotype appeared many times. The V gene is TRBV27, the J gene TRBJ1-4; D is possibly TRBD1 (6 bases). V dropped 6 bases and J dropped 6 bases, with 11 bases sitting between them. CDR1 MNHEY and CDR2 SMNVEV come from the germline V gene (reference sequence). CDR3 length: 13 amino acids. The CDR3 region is CASRPGTHEKLFF. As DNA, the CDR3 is TGTGCCAGCAGGCCCGGGACACATGAAAAACTGTTTTTT.

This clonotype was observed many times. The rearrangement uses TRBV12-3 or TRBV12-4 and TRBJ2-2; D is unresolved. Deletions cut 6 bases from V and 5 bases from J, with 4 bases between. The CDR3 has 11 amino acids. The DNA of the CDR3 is TGTGCCAGCAGCAAAACCGGGGAGCTGTTTTTT. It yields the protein CASSKTGELFF.

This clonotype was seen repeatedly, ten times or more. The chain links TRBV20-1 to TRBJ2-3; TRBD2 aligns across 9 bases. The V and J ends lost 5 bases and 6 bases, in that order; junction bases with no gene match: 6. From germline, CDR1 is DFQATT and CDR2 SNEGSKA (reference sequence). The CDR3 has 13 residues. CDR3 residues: CSAGGGRADTQYF. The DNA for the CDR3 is TGCAGTGCTGGGGGCGGGAGGGCCGATACGCAGTATTTT.

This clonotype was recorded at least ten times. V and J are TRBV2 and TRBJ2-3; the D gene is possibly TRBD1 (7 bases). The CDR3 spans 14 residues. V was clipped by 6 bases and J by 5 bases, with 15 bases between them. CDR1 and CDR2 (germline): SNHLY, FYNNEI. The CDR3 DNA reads TGTGCCAGCAGCGCTCGCGGGGACAGAGATACGCAGTATTTT. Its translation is CASSARGDRDTQYF. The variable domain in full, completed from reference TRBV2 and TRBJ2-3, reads EPEVTQTPSHQVTQMGQEVILRCVPISNHLYFYWYRQILGQKVEFLVSFYNNEISEKSEIFDDQFSVERPDGSNFTLKIRSTKLEDSAMYFCASSARGDRDTQYFGPGTRLTVL.

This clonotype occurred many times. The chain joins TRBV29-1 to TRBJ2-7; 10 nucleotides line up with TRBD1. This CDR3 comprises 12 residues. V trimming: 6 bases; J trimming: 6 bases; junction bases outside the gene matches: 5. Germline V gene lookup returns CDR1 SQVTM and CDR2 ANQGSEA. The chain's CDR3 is CSVPGQGREQYF. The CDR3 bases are TGCAGCGTACCGGGACAGGGGCGCGAGCAGTACTTC.